The sequence of this TCR beta chain was determined in a study of beta chain features in type 1 diabetes. Background on the study: All of the samples together had 107,917,701 sorted cells examined. General study findings and limits: Sequencing from cDNA could over-represent high-TCR-expressing cells. In comparison with healthy donors, patients had naive, central memory and Treg TCRB repertoires that appeared more similar.

The CDR3 totals 15 residues. The V and J ends lost 3 bases and 0 bases respectively, with 10 bases between them. CDR1 and CDR2 (germline): SGHAT, FQNNGV. Populations isolated by sorting all had purity greater than 95%. Investigators reverse transcribed all isolated RNA, so they sequenced expressed TCRB transcripts. TCRdb's copy holds only in-frame clones and misses some; the assay was immunoSEQ multiplex PCR. The sample consists of some 270,000 clones, roughly 8% of them appearing once. For this clone: Its target is unknown.

The clonotype comes from a young woman in good health. The sequenced material came from central memory CD4+ T cells from blood. J is TRBJ2-3 and V is TRBV11-2; maybe TRBD2 (5 bases). The CDR3 nucleotides are TGTGCCAGCAGCTTCTCTAGCTCTAGCACAGATACGCAGTATTTT. Protein sequence: CASSFSSSSTDTQYF.